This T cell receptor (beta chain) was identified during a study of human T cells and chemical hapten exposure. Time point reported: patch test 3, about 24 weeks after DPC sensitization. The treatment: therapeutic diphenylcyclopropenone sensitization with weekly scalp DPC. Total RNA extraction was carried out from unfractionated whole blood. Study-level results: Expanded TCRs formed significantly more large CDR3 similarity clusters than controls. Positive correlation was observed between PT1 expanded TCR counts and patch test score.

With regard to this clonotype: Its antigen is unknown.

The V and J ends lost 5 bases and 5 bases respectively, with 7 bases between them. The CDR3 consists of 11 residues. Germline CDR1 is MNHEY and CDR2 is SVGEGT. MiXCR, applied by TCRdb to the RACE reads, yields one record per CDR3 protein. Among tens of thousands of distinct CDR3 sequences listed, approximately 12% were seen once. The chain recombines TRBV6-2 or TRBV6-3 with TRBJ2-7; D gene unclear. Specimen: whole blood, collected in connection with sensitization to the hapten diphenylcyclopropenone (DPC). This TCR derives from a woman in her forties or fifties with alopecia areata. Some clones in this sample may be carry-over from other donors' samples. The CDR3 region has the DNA TGTGCCAGCAGTCCCCTAGACGAGCAGTACTTC. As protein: CASSPLDEQYF.